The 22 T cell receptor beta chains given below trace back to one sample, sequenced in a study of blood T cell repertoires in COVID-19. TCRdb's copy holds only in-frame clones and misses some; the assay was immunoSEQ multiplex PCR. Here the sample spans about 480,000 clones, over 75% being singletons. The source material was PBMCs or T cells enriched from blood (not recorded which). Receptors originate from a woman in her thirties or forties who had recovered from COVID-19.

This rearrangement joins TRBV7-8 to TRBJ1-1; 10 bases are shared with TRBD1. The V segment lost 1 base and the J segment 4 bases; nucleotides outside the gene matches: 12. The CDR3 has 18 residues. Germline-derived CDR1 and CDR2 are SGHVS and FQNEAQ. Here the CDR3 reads CASSLGRDRGPWGTEAFF. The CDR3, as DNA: TGTGCCAGCAGCTTAGGGCGAGACAGGGGGCCTTGGGGCACTGAAGCTTTCTTT.

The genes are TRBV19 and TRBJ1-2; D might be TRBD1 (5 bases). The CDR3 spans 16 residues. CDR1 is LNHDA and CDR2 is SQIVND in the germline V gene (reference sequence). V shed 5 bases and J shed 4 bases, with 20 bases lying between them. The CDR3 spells CASSEAVGGPTYGYTF. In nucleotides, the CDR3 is TGTGCCAGTAGTGAGGCCGTGGGGGGTCCTACCTATGGCTACACCTTC.

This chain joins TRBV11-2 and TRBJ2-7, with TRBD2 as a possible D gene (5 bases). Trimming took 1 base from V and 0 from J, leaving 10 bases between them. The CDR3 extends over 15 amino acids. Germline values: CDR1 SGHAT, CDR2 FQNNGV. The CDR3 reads CASSLVRALSYEQYF. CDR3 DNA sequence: TGTGCCAGCAGCTTAGTGAGGGCTCTCTCCTACGAGCAGTACTTC.

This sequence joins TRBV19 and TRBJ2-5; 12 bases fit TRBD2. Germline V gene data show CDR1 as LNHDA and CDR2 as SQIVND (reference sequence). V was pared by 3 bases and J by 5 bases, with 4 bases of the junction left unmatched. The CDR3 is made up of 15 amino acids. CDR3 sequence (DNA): TGTGCCAGTAGTATTGTGACTAGCGGGAGTGAGACCCAGTACTTC. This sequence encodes CASSIVTSGSETQYF.

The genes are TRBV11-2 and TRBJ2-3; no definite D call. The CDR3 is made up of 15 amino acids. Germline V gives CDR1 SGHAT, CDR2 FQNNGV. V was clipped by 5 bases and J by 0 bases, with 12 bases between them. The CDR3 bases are TGTGCCAGCAGCCCCTCGCGTCGTAGCACAGATACGCAGTATTTT. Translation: CASSPSRRSTDTQYF.

In DNA, the CDR3 is TGTGCCAGCAGCACCCGACAGGGGGGGCCCTACGAGCAGTACTTC. Translating it yields CASSTRQGGPYEQYF. The V call is TRBV7-2, the J call TRBJ2-7; 9 bases fit TRBD1. The CDR3 loop spans 15 amino acids. The V and J ends lost 5 bases and 2 bases, in that order; junction bases with no gene match: 7. Germline values: CDR1 SGHTA, CDR2 FQGNSA.

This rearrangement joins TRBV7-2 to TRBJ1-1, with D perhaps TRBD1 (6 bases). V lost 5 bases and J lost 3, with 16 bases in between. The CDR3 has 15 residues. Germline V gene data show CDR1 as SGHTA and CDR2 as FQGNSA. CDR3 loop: CASSPTGREDTEAFF. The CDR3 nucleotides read TGTGCCAGCAGCCCCACAGGGCGAGAGGACACTGAAGCTTTCTTT.

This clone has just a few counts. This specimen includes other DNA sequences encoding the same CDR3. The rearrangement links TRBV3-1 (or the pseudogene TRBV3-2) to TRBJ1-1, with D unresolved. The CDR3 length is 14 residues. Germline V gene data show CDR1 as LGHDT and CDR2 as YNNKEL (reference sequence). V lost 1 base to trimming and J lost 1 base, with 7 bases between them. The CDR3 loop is CASSQVRGNTEAFF. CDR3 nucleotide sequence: TGTGCCAGCAGCCAAGTGCGTGGGAACACTGAAGCTTTCTTT.

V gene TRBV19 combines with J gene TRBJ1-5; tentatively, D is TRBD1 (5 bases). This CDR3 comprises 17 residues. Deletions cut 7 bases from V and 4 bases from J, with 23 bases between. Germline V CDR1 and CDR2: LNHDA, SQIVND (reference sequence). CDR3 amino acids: CASNRALAGNRNQPQHF. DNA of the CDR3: TGTGCCAGTAACCGGGCTTTGGCAGGGAATCGAAATCAGCCCCAGCATTTT.

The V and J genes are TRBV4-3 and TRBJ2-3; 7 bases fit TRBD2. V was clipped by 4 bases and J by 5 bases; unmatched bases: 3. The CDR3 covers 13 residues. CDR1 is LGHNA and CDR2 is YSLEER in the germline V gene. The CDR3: CASSRGLLDTQYF. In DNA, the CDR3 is TGCGCCAGCAGCCGGGGACTATTAGATACGCAGTATTTT.

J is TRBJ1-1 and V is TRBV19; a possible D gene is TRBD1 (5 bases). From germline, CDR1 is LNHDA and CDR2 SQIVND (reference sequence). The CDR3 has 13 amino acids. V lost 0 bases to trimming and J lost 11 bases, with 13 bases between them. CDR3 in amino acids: CASSIDRQGRAFF. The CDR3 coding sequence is TGTGCCAGTAGTATAGATCGCCAGGGCCGGGCTTTCTTT. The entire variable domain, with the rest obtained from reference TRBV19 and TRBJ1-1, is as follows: DGGITQSPKYLFRKEGQNVTLSCEQNLNHDAMYWYRQDPGQGLRLIYYSQIVNDFQKGDIAEGYSVSREKKESFPLTVTSAQKNPTAFYLCASSIDRQGRAFFGQGTRLTVV.

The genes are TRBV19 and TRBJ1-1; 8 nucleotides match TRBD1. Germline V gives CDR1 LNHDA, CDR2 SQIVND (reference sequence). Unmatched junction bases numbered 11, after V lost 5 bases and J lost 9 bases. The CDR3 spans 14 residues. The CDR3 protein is CASSPLDRESQAFF. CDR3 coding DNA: TGTGCCAGTAGTCCCTTGGACAGGGAGAGTCAAGCTTTCTTT.

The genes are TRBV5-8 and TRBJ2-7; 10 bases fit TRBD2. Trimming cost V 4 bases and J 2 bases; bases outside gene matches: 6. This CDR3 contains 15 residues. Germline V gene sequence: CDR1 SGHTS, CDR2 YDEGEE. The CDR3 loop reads CASSGGTSVTYEQYF. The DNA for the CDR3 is TGTGCCAGCAGCGGCGGGACTAGCGTTACCTACGAGCAGTACTTC.

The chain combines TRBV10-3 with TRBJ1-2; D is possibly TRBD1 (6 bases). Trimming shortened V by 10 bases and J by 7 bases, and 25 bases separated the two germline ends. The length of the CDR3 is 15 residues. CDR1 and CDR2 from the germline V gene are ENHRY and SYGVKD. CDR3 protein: CATHATGGAVPGYTF. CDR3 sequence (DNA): TGTGCCACACACGCTACGGGGGGCGCCGTCCCTGGCTACACCTTC.

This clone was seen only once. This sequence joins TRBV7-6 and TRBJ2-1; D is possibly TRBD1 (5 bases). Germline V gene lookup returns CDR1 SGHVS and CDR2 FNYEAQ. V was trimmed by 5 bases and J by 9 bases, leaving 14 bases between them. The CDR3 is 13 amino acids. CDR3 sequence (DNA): TGTGCCAGCAGCCACCCTCAGGGCTCTGAGCAGTTCTTC. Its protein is CASSHPQGSEQFF.

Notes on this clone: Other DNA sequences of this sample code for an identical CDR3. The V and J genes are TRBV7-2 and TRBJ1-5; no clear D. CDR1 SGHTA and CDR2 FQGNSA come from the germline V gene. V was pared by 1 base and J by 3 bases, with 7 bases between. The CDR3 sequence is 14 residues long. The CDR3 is CASSLVRDNQPQHF. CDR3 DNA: TGTGCCAGCAGCTTAGTTCGGGACAATCAGCCCCAGCATTTT.

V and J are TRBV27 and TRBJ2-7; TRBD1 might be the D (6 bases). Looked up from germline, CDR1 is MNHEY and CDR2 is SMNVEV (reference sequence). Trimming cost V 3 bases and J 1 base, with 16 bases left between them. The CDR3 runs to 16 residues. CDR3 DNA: TGTGCCAGCAGTTTTTCCTCCGGGACACTTTCCTACGAGCAGTACTTC. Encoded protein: CASSFSSGTLSYEQYF.

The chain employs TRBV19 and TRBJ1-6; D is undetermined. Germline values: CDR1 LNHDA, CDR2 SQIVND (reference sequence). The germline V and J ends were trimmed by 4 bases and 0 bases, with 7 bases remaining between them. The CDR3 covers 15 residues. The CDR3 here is CASSRRDSYNSPLHF. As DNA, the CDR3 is TGTGCCAGTAGTAGGAGAGACTCCTATAATTCACCCCTCCACTTT.

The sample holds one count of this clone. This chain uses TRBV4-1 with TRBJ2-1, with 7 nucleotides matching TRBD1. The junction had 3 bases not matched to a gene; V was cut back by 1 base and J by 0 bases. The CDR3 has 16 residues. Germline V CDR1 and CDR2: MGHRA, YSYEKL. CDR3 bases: TGCGCCAGCAGCCAAGGACAGGGAAGCTCCTACAATGAGCAGTTCTTC. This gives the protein CASSQGQGSSYNEQFF.

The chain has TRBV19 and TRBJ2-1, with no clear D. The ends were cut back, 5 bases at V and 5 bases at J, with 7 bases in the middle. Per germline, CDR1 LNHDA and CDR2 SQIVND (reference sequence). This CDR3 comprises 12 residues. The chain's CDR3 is CASSYYNNEQFF. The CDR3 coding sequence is TGTGCCAGTAGTTATTATAACAATGAGCAGTTCTTC.

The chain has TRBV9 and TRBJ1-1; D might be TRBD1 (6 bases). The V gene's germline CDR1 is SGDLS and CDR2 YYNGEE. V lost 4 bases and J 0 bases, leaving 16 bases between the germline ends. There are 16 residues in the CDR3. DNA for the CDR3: TGTGCCAGCAGCCCTGGGAACAGGGCCATGAACACTGAAGCTTTCTTT. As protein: CASSPGNRAMNTEAFF.

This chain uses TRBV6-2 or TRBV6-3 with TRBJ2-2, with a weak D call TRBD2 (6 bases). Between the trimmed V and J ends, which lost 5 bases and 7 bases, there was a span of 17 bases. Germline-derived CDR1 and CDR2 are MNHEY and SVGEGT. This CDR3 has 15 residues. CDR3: CASSIGTPTVGELFF. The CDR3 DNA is TGTGCCAGCAGTATAGGGACTCCAACGGTCGGGGAGCTGTTTTTT.